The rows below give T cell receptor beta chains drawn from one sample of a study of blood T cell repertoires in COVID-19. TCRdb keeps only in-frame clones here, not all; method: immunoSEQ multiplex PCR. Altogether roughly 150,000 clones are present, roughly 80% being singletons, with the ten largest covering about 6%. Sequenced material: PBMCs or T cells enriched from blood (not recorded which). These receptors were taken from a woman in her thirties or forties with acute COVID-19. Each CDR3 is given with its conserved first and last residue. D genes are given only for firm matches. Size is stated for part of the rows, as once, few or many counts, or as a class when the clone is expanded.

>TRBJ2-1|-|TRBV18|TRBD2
TGTGCCAGCTCACCTCTAGCGGGAGGGTCCTACAATGAGCAGTTCTTC
CASSPLAGGSYNEQFF
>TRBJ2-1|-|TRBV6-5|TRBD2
TGTGCCAGCAGTCAGACTAGCGGGAGTTACAATGAGCAGTTCTTC
CASSQTSGSYNEQFF
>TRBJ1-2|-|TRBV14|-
TGTGCCAGCAGCCTTCAACCTCCGCAGCGGTCAGATGGCTACACCTTC
CASSLQPPQRSDGYTF
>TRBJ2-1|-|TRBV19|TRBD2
TGTGCCAGTAGTCCAATGACTAGCGGTGACAATGAGCAGTTCTTC
CASSPMTSGDNEQFF
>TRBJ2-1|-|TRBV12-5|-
TGTGCTAGTGGCAAACGCCTTAGCGGATCCTACAATGAGCAGTTCTTC
CASGKRLSGSYNEQFF
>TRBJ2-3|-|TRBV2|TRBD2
TGTGCCAGCAGCTCCGGGACTAGCGCCACCACAGATACGCAGTATTTT
CASSSGTSATTDTQYF
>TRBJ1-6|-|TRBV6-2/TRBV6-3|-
TGTGCCAGCAGTTACTCTGAGGGTACCAGCTCACCCCTCCACTTT
CASSYSEGTSSPLHF
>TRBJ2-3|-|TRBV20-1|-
TGCAGTGCTAGTAGTGCTAGCGCAACAGATACGCAGTATTTT
CSASSASATDTQYF
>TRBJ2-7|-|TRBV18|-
TGTGCCAGCTCACCACCACAGGGTCTAGGCGACGAGCAGTACTTC
CASSPPQGLGDEQYF
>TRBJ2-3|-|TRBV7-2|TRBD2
TGTGCCAGCAGCCAGCAACTAGCGGGGGGGACGGATACGCAGTATTTT
CASSQQLAGGTDTQYF
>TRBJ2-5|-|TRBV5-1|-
TGCGCCAGCAGCTCGATGCCGCGGGGGCGAACAGAGACCCAGTACTTC
CASSSMPRGRTETQYF
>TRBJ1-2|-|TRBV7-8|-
TGTGCCAGCAGCTTGCTGGTGTCAGGGAACTATGGCTACACCTTC
CASSLLVSGNYGYTF
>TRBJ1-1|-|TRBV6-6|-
TGTGCCAGCAGTTATTCCCCGTACACTGAAGCTTTCTTT
CASSYSPYTEAFF
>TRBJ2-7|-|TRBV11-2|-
TGTGCCAGCACCCGTGCCCGGAGTTCCTACGAGCAGTACTTC
CASTRARSSYEQYF
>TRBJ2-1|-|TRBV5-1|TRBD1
TGCGCCAGCAGCCCCCGGGACAGGGCCTCCTCCTACAATGAGCAGTTCTTC
CASSPRDRASSYNEQFF
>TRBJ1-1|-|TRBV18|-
TGTGCCAGCTCACCACCGGAGGGAGCTTCTCCTCAAGCTTTCTTT
CASSPPEGASPQAFF
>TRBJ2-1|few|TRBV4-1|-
TGCGCCAGCAGCCAACTGGACATGCTGGCTTACAATGAGCAGTTCTTC
CASSQLDMLAYNEQFF
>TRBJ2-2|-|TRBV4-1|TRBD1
TGCGCCAGCAGCCACAGACAGGGGGTCACCGGGGAGCTGTTTTTT
CASSHRQGVTGELFF
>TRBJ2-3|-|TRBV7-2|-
TGTGCCAGCCGACTAGATCCGCCTAGCACAGATACGCAGTATTTT
CASRLDPPSTDTQYF
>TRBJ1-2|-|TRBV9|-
TGTGCCAGCAGCAAACGGAGGGCAGGGACGGATGGCTACACCTTC
CASSKRRAGTDGYTF
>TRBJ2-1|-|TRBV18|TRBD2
TGTGCCAGCTCACCTGGTCGGGCGGGAGTGGATGAGCAGTTCTTC
CASSPGRAGVDEQFF
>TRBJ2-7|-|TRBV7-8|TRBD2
TGTGCCAGCAGCTCCCTCGTGGGACTAGCGGGAGCAGTCTACGGGGAGCAGTACTTC
CASSSLVGLAGAVYGEQYF
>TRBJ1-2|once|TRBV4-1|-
TGCGCCAGCAGCCAAGTTGGAGGGGCCTATGGCTACACCTTC
CASSQVGGAYGYTF
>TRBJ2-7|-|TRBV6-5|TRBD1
TGTGCCAGCAGGGGGACAGTCGTTTCCTACGAGCAGTACTTC
CASRGTVVSYEQYF
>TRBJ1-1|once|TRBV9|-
TGTGCCAGCAGCGTAGGAGGGAGACAGGACACTGAAGCTTTCTTT
CASSVGGRQDTEAFF
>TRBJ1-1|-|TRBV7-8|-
TGTGCCAGCATGGAAGGGAGGGCGAACACTGAAGCTTTCTTT
CASMEGRANTEAFF
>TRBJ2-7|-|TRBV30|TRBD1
TGTGCCTGGAGTAAGACAGGGGGCCTGAGGGAGCAGTACTTC
CAWSKTGGLREQYF
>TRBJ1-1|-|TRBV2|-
TGTGCCAGCAGGGCCCAGCAGGCCAAGAATACTGAAGCTTTCTTT
CASRAQQAKNTEAFF
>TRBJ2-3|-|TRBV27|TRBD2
TGTGCCAGCAGTTTTCTCGTGGCTAGCGGGAGGGCCGGAGATACGCAGTATTTT
CASSFLVASGRAGDTQYF
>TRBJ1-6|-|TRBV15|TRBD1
TGTGCCACCAGCAGGGGACAGGGTATCAATTCACCCCTCCACTTT
CATSRGQGINSPLHF
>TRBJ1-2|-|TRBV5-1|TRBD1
TGCGCCAGCAGCTTGGATCCGACAGGGTACGGCTACACCTTC
CASSLDPTGYGYTF
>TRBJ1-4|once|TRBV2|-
TGTGCCAGCAATGAACGGTCAACTAATGAAAAACTGTTTTTT
CASNERSTNEKLFF
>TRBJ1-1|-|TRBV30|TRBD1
TGTGCCTGGAGTACAGGGGGCACTGAAGCTTTCTTT
CAWSTGGTEAFF
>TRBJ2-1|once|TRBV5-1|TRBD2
TGCGCCACCCAGCGAACGGCGGGAGGGCCGAATGAGCAGTTCTTC
CATQRTAGGPNEQFF
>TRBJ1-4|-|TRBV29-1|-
TGCAGCGTGCGGGAGGAAAAACTGTTTTTT
CSVREEKLFF
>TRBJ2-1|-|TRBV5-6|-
TGTGCCAGCAGCTTGGTCGCGGGACGGACCTACAATGAGCAGTTCTTC
CASSLVAGRTYNEQFF
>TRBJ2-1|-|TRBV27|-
TGTGCCAGCAGTTTCAGCGAGGGGGATGAGCAGTTCTTC
CASSFSEGDEQFF
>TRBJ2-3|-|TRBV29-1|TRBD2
TGCAGCGTTGAATCCCCAGGTTCAGCTAGCGGGAGGTTGTATTTT
CSVESPGSASGRLYF
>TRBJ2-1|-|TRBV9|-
TGTGCCAGCAGCGTAGGTTCGAGGGGGGGCAATGAGCAGTTCTTC
CASSVGSRGGNEQFF
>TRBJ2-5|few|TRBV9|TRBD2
TGTGCCAGCAGCCCCACTAGCGTCCAAGAGACCCAGTACTTC
CASSPTSVQETQYF
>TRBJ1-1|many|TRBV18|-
TGTGCCAGCTCACTTCAGGGGAACACTGAAGCTTTCTTT
CASSLQGNTEAFF
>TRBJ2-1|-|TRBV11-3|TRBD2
TGTGCCAGCAGCTTAGTACCCCCATTCTCTAGCGGGAGGTTGCGTGTTGAGCAGTTCTTC
CASSLVPPFSSGRLRVEQFF
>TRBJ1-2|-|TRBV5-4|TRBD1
TGTGCCAGCAGCTTGACAGGGGGTGGAGGCTACACCTTC
CASSLTGGGGYTF
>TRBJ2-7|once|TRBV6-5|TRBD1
TGTGCCAGCAGACCCCCGGGACAGGGTTTAGGCGAGCAGTACTTC
CASRPPGQGLGEQYF
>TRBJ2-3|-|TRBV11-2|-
TGTGCCAGCAGCCCCGATAGTTCAGATACGCAGTATTTT
CASSPDSSDTQYF